This T cell receptor (beta chain) was profiled in a study of CD8 T cells in Susac syndrome. Study-wide background: About 6 sequenced Susac syndrome patients had clinically active disease, while eight were in remission. Treatment status at blood draw for the Susac syndrome patients was therapy-naive, corticosteroids, or intravenous immunoglobulin alone.

TEMRA cells underwent FACS enrichment and CD8+ and CD4+ T cells underwent negative isolation. V was pared by 1 base and J by 5 bases, with 8 bases between. Germline V gene data show CDR1 as LNHNV and CDR2 as YYDKDF (reference sequence). The CDR3 totals 13 residues. Random hexamers primed reverse transcription of 0.5 to 1 ug RNA. TCRdb reprocessed the immunoSEQ multiplex PCR reads via MiXCR and lists one record per CDR3 protein. The data contain hundreds of thousands of distinct CDR3 sequences, over 90% of them seen just once; the ten biggest clones take up around 0.15%. Sequencing used CD4+ T cells from PBMCs. This sequence joins TRBV15 and TRBJ1-2; D is unresolved. The origin of this receptor is a human donor with Susac syndrome. The chain's CDR3 is CATSRAQNYGYTF. The DNA for the CDR3 is TGTGCCACCAGCAGAGCTCAGAATTATGGCTACACCTTC. The full variable domain, in which reference TRBV15 and TRBJ1-2 provide the parts outside the CDR3, is DAMVIQNPRYQVTQFGKPVTLSCSQTLNHNVMYWYQQKSSQAPKLLFHYYDKDFNNEADTPDNFQSRRPNTSFCFLDIRSPGLGDTAMYLCATSRAQNYGYTFGSGTRLTVV.